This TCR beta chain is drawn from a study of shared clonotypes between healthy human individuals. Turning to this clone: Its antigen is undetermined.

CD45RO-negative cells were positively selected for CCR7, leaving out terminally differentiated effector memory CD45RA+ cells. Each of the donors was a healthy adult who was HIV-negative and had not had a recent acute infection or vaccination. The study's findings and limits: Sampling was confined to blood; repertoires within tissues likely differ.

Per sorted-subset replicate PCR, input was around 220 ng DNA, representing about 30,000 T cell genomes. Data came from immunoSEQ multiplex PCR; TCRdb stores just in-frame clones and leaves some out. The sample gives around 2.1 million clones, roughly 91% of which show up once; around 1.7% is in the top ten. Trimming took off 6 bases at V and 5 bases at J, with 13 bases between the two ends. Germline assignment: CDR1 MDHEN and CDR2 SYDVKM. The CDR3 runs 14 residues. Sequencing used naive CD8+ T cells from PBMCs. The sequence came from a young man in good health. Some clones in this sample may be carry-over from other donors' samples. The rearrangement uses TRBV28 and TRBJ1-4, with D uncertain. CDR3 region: CASRNTVSNEKLFF. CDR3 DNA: TGTGCCAGCAGAAATACAGTTTCGAATGAAAAACTGTTTTTT.